The 17 T cell receptor beta chains presented below share a single source sample, sequenced in a study of blood T cell repertoires in COVID-19. Method: immunoSEQ multiplex PCR; TCRdb's copy keeps in-frame clones and lacks some. The sample carries 170,000 or so clones, roughly 84% recorded once. What was sequenced was peripheral blood. These receptors originate from a young man with active or convalescent COVID-19.

This rearrangement joins TRBV19 to TRBJ1-1; 10 bases match TRBD1. V shed 4 bases and J 5 bases; nucleotides not matched to a gene: 4. The CDR3 sequence is 14 residues long. Per germline, CDR1 LNHDA and CDR2 SQIVND (reference sequence). The CDR3 loop is CASSTDRGGTEAFF. The CDR3 region has the DNA TGTGCCAGTAGTACGGACAGGGGGGGAACTGAAGCTTTCTTT.

This chain joins TRBV5-1 and TRBJ2-2, with TRBD2 matching over 10 bases. Unmatched junction bases numbered 6, after V lost 3 bases and J lost 4 bases. This CDR3 is built from 16 residues. Germline V lookup: CDR1 SGHRS, CDR2 YFSETQ. CDR3 amino acids: CASSSQLAGFTGELFF. The CDR3 DNA sequence: TGCGCCAGCAGCTCACAACTAGCGGGGTTCACCGGGGAGCTGTTTTTT.

The chain's CDR3 is CASSLRGGSREQYF. For the CDR3, the DNA is TGTGCCAGCAGTTTGCGTGGGGGGAGTCGGGAGCAGTACTTC. The chain recombines TRBV28 with TRBJ2-7; the D gene is possibly TRBD2 (6 bases). The ends were cut back, 3 bases at V and 7 bases at J, with 16 bases in the middle. Germline V gives CDR1 MDHEN, CDR2 SYDVKM. This CDR3 contains 14 residues.

The chain links TRBV5-6 to TRBJ2-1; D uncertain. From germline, CDR1 is SGHDT and CDR2 YYEEEE. V lost 0 bases, J lost 9 bases, and 10 bases lay in between. The CDR3 spans 13 residues. CDR3 sequence reads: CASSLEARFEQFF. CDR3 DNA sequence: TGTGCCAGCAGCTTGGAGGCGCGGTTTGAGCAGTTCTTC. The full variable domain, rest sourced from reference TRBV5-6 and TRBJ2-1, is DAGVTQSPTHLIKTRGQQVTLRCSPKSGHDTVSWYQQALGQGPQFIFQYYEEEERQRGNFPDRFSGHQFPNYSSELNVNALLLGDSALYLCASSLEARFEQFFGPGTRLTVL.

The chain links TRBV7-3 to TRBJ2-3; possible D gene TRBD2, 5 bases. This CDR3 spans 15 amino acids. Germline V gives CDR1 SGHTA, CDR2 FQGTGA. V dropped 5 bases and J dropped 2 bases, with 14 bases sitting between them. The CDR3 region is CASSLWGAATDTQYF. The CDR3 region has the DNA TGTGCCAGCAGCCTGTGGGGAGCGGCCACAGATACGCAGTATTTT.

This clone showed up just once. The chain recombines TRBV7-9 with TRBJ1-5; 9 bases agree with TRBD1. V was pared by 4 bases and J by 5 bases, with 3 bases of the junction left unmatched. The CDR3 has 14 amino acids. From germline, CDR1 is SEHNR and CDR2 FQNEAQ (reference sequence). DNA for the CDR3: TGTGCCAGCAGCTATGGACAGGGGTATCAGCCCCAGCATTTT. It yields the protein CASSYGQGYQPQHF.

V usage is TRBV7-9 and J usage is TRBJ2-1; 9 nucleotides match TRBD1. The junction had 6 bases not matched to a gene; V was cut back by 6 bases and J by 3 bases. The CDR3 has 15 residues. Germline V gene sequence: CDR1 SEHNR, CDR2 FQNEAQ (reference sequence). CDR3 nucleotides: TGTGCCAGCAGTCAACAGGGGGCGGGCTACAATGAGCAGTTCTTC. This sequence encodes CASSQQGAGYNEQFF. Full variable domain (missing parts from reference TRBV7-9 and TRBJ2-1): DTGVSQNPRHKITKRGQNVTFRCDPISEHNRLYWYRQTLGQGPEFLTYFQNEAQLEKSRLLSDRFSAERPKGSFSTLEIQRTEQGDSAMYLCASSQQGAGYNEQFFGPGTRLTVL.

The chain links TRBV3-1 (or the pseudogene TRBV3-2) to TRBJ1-5; D is possibly TRBD1 (5 bases). V dropped 0 bases and J dropped 5 bases, with 8 bases sitting between them. The CDR3 has 14 amino acids. Germline V gives CDR1 LGHDT, CDR2 YNNKEL (reference sequence). The CDR3 here is CASSQDTRDQPQHF. As DNA, the CDR3 is TGTGCCAGCAGCCAAGATACCAGGGATCAGCCCCAGCATTTT.

This chain uses TRBV12-5 with TRBJ1-1; 7 nucleotides agree with TRBD1. Germline-derived CDR1 and CDR2 are LGHNT and FRNRAP. Losses at the gene ends were 0 bases for V and 3 bases for J; bases not matched to a gene: 10. There are 17 residues in the CDR3. The CDR3 reads CASGLVLREGADTEAFF. The CDR3 DNA is TGTGCTAGTGGTTTGGTACTCCGCGAGGGGGCCGACACTGAAGCTTTCTTT.

This clone has just one count. This chain joins TRBV18 and TRBJ1-2; 8 positions agree with TRBD1. The CDR3 length is 14 residues. Per the germline V gene, CDR1 is KGHSH and CDR2 is LQKENI. Trimming cost V 3 bases and J 3 bases; bases outside gene matches: 3. Written as DNA, the CDR3 is TGTGCCAGCTCACCCTCGACAGGGGACTATGGCTACACCTTC. Amino acid sequence: CASSPSTGDYGYTF.

The V and J genes are TRBV3-1 (or the pseudogene TRBV3-2) and TRBJ1-5; weak D call: TRBD1 (6 bases). This CDR3 contains 13 residues. CDR1 and CDR2 from the germline V gene are LGHDT and YNNKEL (reference sequence). Between the trimmed V and J ends, which lost 2 bases and 6 bases, there was a span of 8 bases. CDR3: CASSQRGGQPQHF. The CDR3 coding sequence is TGTGCCAGCAGCCAAAGGGGGGGTCAGCCCCAGCATTTT.

J is TRBJ2-7 and V is TRBV10-3, with TRBD2 identical over 7 bases. Germline V gene lookup returns CDR1 ENHRY and CDR2 SYGVKD. V lost 3 bases, J lost 5 bases, and 7 bases stayed unmatched. This CDR3 has 14 residues. CDR3 sequence reads: CAISEGTGGDEQYF. The CDR3 DNA reads as TGTGCCATCAGTGAAGGAACGGGGGGAGACGAGCAGTACTTC.

This clone was seen just once. The chain couples TRBV13 to TRBJ1-3; 7 nucleotides agree with TRBD1. The CDR3 has 15 residues. The ends lost 4 bases at V and 0 bases at J; junction bases unmatched: 3. The germline CDR1 and CDR2 sequences are PRHDT and FYEKMQ (reference sequence). CDR3 in DNA: TGTGCCAGCAGCTCGGGACAGAGCTCTGGAAACACCATATATTTT. The encoded protein is CASSSGQSSGNTIYF.

In its sample, this clone was seen once. The V gene is TRBV28, the J gene TRBJ2-7, with 12 bases identical to TRBD1. V gave up 2 bases and J gave up 6 bases; unmatched junction bases: 5. The CDR3 is 15 amino acids. The germline gives CDR1 MDHEN, CDR2 SYDVKM. The CDR3 reads CASSLGGTGGSEQYF. CDR3 DNA: TGTGCCAGCAGTTTAGGGGGGACAGGGGGCAGCGAGCAGTACTTC.

The V gene is TRBV7-8, the J gene TRBJ1-1, with D perhaps matching TRBD1 (6 bases). The CDR3 totals 18 residues. The germline CDR1 and CDR2 sequences are SGHVS and FQNEAQ. The V end was cut by 5 bases, the J end by 0 bases, with 22 bases between. In DNA form, the CDR3 reads TGTGCCAGCAGCCCGGGGGGGGCGATTGACTATTTGAACACTGAAGCTTTCTTT. The encoded protein is CASSPGGAIDYLNTEAFF. Filled out from reference TRBV7-8 and TRBJ1-1, the complete variable domain reads GAGVSQSPRYKVAKRGQDVALRCDPISGHVSLFWYQQALGQGPEFLTYFQNEAQLDKSGLPSDRFFAERPEGSVSTLKIQRTQQEDSAVYLCASSPGGAIDYLNTEAFFGQGTRLTVV.

This rearrangement joins TRBV19 to TRBJ2-2, with a weak D call TRBD2 (6 bases). CDR1 LNHDA and CDR2 SQIVND come from the germline V gene (reference sequence). The ends were cut back, 1 base at V and 0 bases at J, with 6 bases in the middle. This CDR3 region has 15 residues. This CDR3 reads CASSIGLANTGELFF. DNA for the CDR3: TGTGCCAGTAGTATAGGACTAGCGAACACCGGGGAGCTGTTTTTT.

The gene calls are TRBV5-1 and TRBJ2-6, with 10 bases fitting TRBD1. The V and J ends lost 4 bases and 3 bases, in that order; junction bases with no gene match: 7. Germline CDR1 SGHRS, CDR2 YFSETQ. The length of the CDR3 is 17 residues. CDR3 loop: CASSPRTGGDGANVLTF. In DNA form, the CDR3 reads TGCGCCAGCAGCCCGAGGACAGGGGGAGATGGGGCCAACGTCCTGACTTTC.